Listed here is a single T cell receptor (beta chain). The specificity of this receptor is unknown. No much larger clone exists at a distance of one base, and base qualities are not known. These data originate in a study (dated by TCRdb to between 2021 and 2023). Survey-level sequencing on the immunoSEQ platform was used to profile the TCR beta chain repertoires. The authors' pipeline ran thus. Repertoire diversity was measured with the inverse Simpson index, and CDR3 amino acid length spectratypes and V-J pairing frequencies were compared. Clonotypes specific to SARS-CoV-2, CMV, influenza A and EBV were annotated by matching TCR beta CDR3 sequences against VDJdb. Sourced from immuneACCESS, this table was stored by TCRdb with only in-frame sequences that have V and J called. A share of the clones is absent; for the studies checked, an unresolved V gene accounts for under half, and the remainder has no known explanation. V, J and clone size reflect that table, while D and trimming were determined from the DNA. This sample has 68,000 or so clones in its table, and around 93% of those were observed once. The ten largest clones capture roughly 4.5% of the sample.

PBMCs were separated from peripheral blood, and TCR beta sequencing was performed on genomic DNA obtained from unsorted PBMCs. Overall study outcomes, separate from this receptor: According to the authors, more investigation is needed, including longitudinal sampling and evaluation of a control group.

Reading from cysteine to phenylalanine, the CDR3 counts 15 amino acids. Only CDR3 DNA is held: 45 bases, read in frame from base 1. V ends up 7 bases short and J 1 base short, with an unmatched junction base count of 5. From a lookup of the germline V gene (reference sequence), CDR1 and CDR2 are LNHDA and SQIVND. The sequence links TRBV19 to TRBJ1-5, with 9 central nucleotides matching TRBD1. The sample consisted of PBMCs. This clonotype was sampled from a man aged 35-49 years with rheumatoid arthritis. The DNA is TGTGCCAGTATGGACAGGGGAAGAAGCAATCAGCCCCAGCATTTT. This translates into CASMDRGRSNQPQHF.